The clone carrying this T cell receptor (beta chain) showed up just a few times. How the authors handled the data: How many nucleated cells were present was estimated from reference gene primer amplification. Only in-frame clones appear in the TCRdb table, and some are missing; sequencing was by immunoSEQ multiplex PCR. The DNA was the basis for D and trimming; V, J and clone size are from that table. The sample holds 20,000 to 25,000 clones; roughly 87% are singletons and the top ten take around 8.9%. These data originate in a study of blood T cell repertoires in COVID-19. Looking at the study overall: From the United States, Italy and Spain came samples of acute and convalescent COVID-19. T cells, B-cell-depleted T cells, or PBMCs provided the cDNA or gDNA that served as material.

This CDR3 is 17 amino acids long. The ends were cut back, 4 bases at V and 0 bases at J, with 19 bases in the middle. Germline V lookup: CDR1 LGHDT, CDR2 YNNKEL (reference sequence). Material: peripheral blood. The receptor comes from a man aged 65 to 85 with acute or convalescent COVID-19. The chain is built from TRBV3-1 (or the pseudogene TRBV3-2) and TRBJ2-7, with D perhaps matching TRBD1 (6 bases). CDR3 in DNA: TGTGCCAGCAGCCGGACGGGACAAGGGTTTATCTCCTACGAGCAGTACTTC. Translation gives CASSRTGQGFISYEQYF.